These 3 T cell receptor beta chains share one sample of origin, sequenced in a study of CD8+CD57+ T cells in acquired aplastic anemia. Genomic DNA, serving as template, underwent TCR beta VDJ and CDR3 profiling. TCRdb reprocessed the reads with MiXCR, giving one entry per CDR3 protein. The data contain roughly 250,000 distinct CDR3 sequences, around 45% of them singletons. The sequenced patients had an expansion of CD8+CD57+ cells seen by flow cytometry. Specimen: sorted CD4+, CD8+, or CD8+CD57+ T cells (not recorded which) from PBMCs. These receptors came from a human donor with aplastic anemia.

V and J are TRBV20-1 and TRBJ1-2; D not resolved. The CDR3 consists of 12 residues. Germline CDR1 and CDR2: DFQATT and SNEGSKA (reference sequence). Trimming stripped 3 bases from V and 8 bases from J, with 13 bases between. The CDR3 coding sequence is TGCAGTGCTAGGGCGGGGTCGGAAGGCTACACCTTC. Translating it yields CSARAGSEGYTF.

This rearrangement joins TRBV12-3 or TRBV12-4 to TRBJ1-1; TRBD1 matches at 7 bases. Trimming at V came to 3 bases and at J to 2 bases, leaving 6 bases not matched to a gene. There are 15 residues in the CDR3. The CDR3 sequence: CASSFGAGGNTEAFF. As DNA, the CDR3 is TGTGCCAGCAGTTTCGGGGCAGGGGGAAACACTGAAGCTTTCTTT.

This clonotype was found many times. The chain has TRBV20-1 and TRBJ2-7, with 8 positions matching TRBD1. The germline V gene encodes CDR1 DFQATT and CDR2 SNEGSKA (reference sequence). This CDR3 is 14 amino acids long. Trimming took 0 bases from V and 3 from J; bases not matched to a gene: 4. CDR3 nucleotide sequence: TGCAGTGCTAGAGATATAGACAGGGGCTACGAGCAGTACTTC. This gives the protein CSARDIDRGYEQYF.